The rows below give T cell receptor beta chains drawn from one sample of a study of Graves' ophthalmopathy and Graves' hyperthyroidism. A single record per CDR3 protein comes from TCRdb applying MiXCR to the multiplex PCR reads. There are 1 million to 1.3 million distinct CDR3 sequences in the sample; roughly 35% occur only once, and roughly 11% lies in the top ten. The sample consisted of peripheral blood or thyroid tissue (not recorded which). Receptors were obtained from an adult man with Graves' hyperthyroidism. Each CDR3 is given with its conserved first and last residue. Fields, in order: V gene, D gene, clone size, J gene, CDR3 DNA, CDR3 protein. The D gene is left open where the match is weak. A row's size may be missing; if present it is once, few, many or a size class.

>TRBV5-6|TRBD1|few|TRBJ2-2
TGTGCCAGCAGGGGGTCAGGGGGATTCACCGGGGAGCTGTTTTTT
CASRGSGGFTGELFF
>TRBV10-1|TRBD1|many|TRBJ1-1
TGCGCCAGCAGACAGGGGTTGAACACTGAAGCTTTCTTT
CASRQGLNTEAFF
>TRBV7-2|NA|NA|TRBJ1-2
TGTGCCAGCAGCTCCGGCCTCGACAGGCCCAACTATGGCTACACCTTC
CASSSGLDRPNYGYTF
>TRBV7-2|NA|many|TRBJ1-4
TGTGCCAGCAGCGAAGACAGCGCCCCAATTGAAAAACTGTTTTTT
CASSEDSAPIEKLFF
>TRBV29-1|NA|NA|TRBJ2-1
TGCAGCGTTGGTTTGCGGGGAAGGGACTACAATGAGCAGTTCTTC
CSVGLRGRDYNEQFF
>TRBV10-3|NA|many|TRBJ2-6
TGTGCCATCAGTGACCCGATATCCTCTGGGGCCAACGTCCTGACTTTC
CAISDPISSGANVLTF
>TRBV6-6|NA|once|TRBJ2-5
TGTGCCAGCAGGGATCCAAACACGAAAGAGACCCAGTACTTC
CASRDPNTKETQYF
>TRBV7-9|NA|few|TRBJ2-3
TGTGCCAGCAGCTTTAGCGGGACAGGGGATACGCAGTATTTT
CASSFSGTGDTQYF
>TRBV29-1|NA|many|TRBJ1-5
TGCAGCGTAGGGGGGACCAACAATCAGCCCCAGCATTTT
CSVGGTNNQPQHF
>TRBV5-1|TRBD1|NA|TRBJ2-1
TGCGCCAGCAGCTGGGGACAGGCTAACAATGAGCAGTTCTTC
CASSWGQANNEQFF
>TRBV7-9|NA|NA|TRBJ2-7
TGTGCCAGCAGCTTAAAAGCCGCGGCCGGTGGAGTGTACGAGCAGTACTTC
CASSLKAAAGGVYEQYF
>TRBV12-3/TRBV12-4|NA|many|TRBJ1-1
TGTGCCAGCAGGCCCGGGGGCGGTAAGCCTGAAGCTTTCTTT
CASRPGGGKPEAFF
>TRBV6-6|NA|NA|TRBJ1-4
TGTGCCAGCAGTTATAGGGGGTCACCTAATGAAAAACTGTTTTTT
CASSYRGSPNEKLFF
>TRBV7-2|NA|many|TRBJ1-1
TGTGCCAGCAGCTTAGCGGCCCGGAACACTGAAGCTTTCTTT
CASSLAARNTEAFF
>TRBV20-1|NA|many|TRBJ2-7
TGCAGTGCTGCCACAGAGCCTTACGAGCAGTACTTC
CSAATEPYEQYF
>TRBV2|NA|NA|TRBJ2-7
TGTGCCAGCAGTACCGACAGAGGGGGATACTACGAGCAGTACTTC
CASSTDRGGYYEQYF
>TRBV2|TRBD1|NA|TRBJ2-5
TGTGCCAGCAGTGACCCTGGGACAGGGGGCAATCAGCCCCAGTACTTC
CASSDPGTGGNQPQYF
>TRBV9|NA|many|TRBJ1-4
TGTGCCAGCAGCAAAGGACAGCGCGAAAATGAAAAACTGTTTTTT
CASSKGQRENEKLFF
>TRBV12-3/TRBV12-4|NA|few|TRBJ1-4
TGTGCCAGCAGTTTTCAGGAGGCGGGTGAAAAACTGTTTTTT
CASSFQEAGEKLFF
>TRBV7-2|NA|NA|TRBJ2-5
TGTGCCAGCAGCCCGAGGGGGGAGCAAGAGACCCAGTACTTC
CASSPRGEQETQYF
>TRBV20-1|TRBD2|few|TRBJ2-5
TGCAGTGCTTCCCGGACTAGCGGGATGTACCAAGAGACCCAGTACTTC
CSASRTSGMYQETQYF
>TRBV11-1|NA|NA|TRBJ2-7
TGTGCCAGCACCCCCTTGCAGGGTTGGGGGCAGTACTTC
CASTPLQGWGQYF
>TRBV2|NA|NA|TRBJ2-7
TGTGCCAGCAGCAAAGGGGCGGGGCGTATTAACGAGCAGTACTTC
CASSKGAGRINEQYF
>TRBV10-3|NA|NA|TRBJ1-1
TGTGCCATCAGTGTTTTAGCGGGTTTAAGGGCTTTCTTT
CAISVLAGLRAFF
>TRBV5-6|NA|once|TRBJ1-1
TGTGCCAGCAGCTTGCAAGGGAACCGTCGCATGAACACTGAAGCTTTCTTT
CASSLQGNRRMNTEAFF
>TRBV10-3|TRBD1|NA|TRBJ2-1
TGTGCCATCACCCCAGGACAGGGCGAGCAGTTCTTC
CAITPGQGEQFF